Below, 2 T cell receptor beta chains from the same sample are listed, as sequenced in a study of blood T cell repertoires in COVID-19 (dated by TCRdb to 2019 to 2021). Receptor libraries were prepared by the immunoSEQ multiplex PCR assay. Held by TCRdb, this immuneACCESS table contains in-frame sequences only and omits some clones. Under half of the omission traces to an unresolved V gene where checked; the cause of the rest is unknown. The sample data list 200,000 or so clones, and approximately 91% of these were observed just once. 6.5% of the sample is held by the ten biggest clonotypes. Sequencing was performed on peripheral blood. Source of these receptors: a man between 60 and 70 years old who had recovered from COVID-19.

This chain uses TRBV20-1 with TRBJ2-3, with TRBD2 matching 7 bases. Losses at the gene ends were 3 bases for V and 2 bases for J; bases not matched to a gene: 14. Looked up from germline, CDR1 is DFQATT and CDR2 is SNEGSKA (reference sequence). The CDR3 sequence is 17 residues long. The CDR3 coding sequence is TGCAGTGCTAGTCAGGACCAAAGCGGGGTGCCCACAGATACGCAGTATTTT. Translating gives CSASQDQSGVPTDTQYF.

V usage is TRBV11-1 and J usage is TRBJ2-7; D might be TRBD2 (5 bases). CDR1 is SGHAT, CDR2 FQDESV, per germline (reference sequence). CDR3 length equals 13 residues. The V end lost 5 bases, the J end lost 3 bases, and 11 bases lay between the germline ends. The CDR3 region has the DNA TGTGCCAGCAGCCCCGCAGGACTCTACGAGCAGTACTTC. Protein: CASSPAGLYEQYF.